Below are 16 T cell receptor beta chains sequenced from a single sample in a study of OX40 agonist ivuxolimab in advanced cancers. The protocol was immunoSEQ multiplex PCR, while the TCRdb copy is restricted to in-frame clones and leaves out a portion. The data contain 13,000 to 15,000 clones, about 86% of them singletons. This specimen was CD4+ or CD8+ T cells sorted from blood, taken in a trial of the OX40 agonist ivuxolimab. These receptors originate from an adult with an advanced solid tumor such as melanoma, head and neck, liver or kidney cancer.

This chain links TRBV28 with TRBJ1-1, with D uncertain. The germline CDR1 and CDR2 sequences are MDHEN and SYDVKM. V lost 6 bases and J lost 4, with 18 bases in between. The CDR3 contains 15 residues. CDR3 region: CASRSSGIGGTEAFF. The CDR3 DNA is TGTGCCAGCAGATCCTCGGGAATCGGAGGCACTGAAGCTTTCTTT.

The chain is built from TRBV7-2 and TRBJ1-1; D perhaps matches TRBD1 (5 bases). Trimming removed 1 base at V and 2 bases at J, with 8 bases between. The CDR3 covers 14 residues. CDR1 SGHTA and CDR2 FQGNSA come from the germline V gene. This chain's CDR3 is CASSLVRGNTEAFF. CDR3 DNA sequence: TGTGCCAGCAGCTTAGTGAGGGGCAACACTGAAGCTTTCTTT. The full variable domain, in which reference TRBV7-2 and TRBJ1-1 provide the parts outside the CDR3, is GAGVSQSPSNKVTEKGKDVELRCDPISGHTALYWYRQSLGQGLEFLIYFQGNSAPDKSGLPSDRFSAERTGGSVSTLTIQRTQQEDSAVYLCASSLVRGNTEAFFGQGTRLTVV.

V and J are TRBV6-1 and TRBJ2-2; TRBD1 aligns across 7 bases. The CDR3 spans 15 residues. Trimming took 5 bases from V and 5 from J; bases not matched to a gene: 8. The V gene's germline CDR1 is MNHNS and CDR2 SASEGT. The CDR3 coding sequence is TGTGCCAGCAGTCGAGCGAGGGGGCAAACCGGGGAGCTGTTTTTT. Translated, it gives CASSRARGQTGELFF.

The V and J genes are TRBV4-2 and TRBJ2-1; D is possibly TRBD2 (6 bases). The CDR3 sequence is 18 residues long. Germline values: CDR1 LGHNA, CDR2 YNFKEQ. V was pared by 3 bases and J by 3 bases, with 21 bases between. CDR3: CASSQGGRGAAGYNEQFF. In DNA, the CDR3 is TGTGCCAGCAGCCAGGGGGGTCGCGGTGCGGCCGGCTACAATGAGCAGTTCTTC.

The chain couples TRBV18 to TRBJ1-2; D is unclear. Germline CDR1 KGHSH, CDR2 LQKENI. CDR3 length: 15 amino acids. Trimming pared 3 bases from V and 2 bases from J, leaving 13 bases between. Written as DNA, the CDR3 is TGTGCCAGCTCACCTGGGAGGGCGGACAACTATGGCTACACCTTC. Translated, it gives CASSPGRADNYGYTF.

This chain uses TRBV18 with TRBJ1-2; a weak D match, TRBD1 (5 bases). V gave up 2 bases and J gave up 8 bases, with 18 bases separating them. The germline CDR1 and CDR2 sequences are KGHSH and LQKENI. The CDR3 has 15 residues. The CDR3 DNA sequence: TGTGCCAGCTCACCAGAGTCCCGGGGCTGGGGCGGCTACACCTTC. Translation gives CASSPESRGWGGYTF.

The genes are TRBV2 and TRBJ2-4; D gene uncertain. CDR1 is SNHLY, CDR2 FYNNEI, per germline. The germline V and J ends were trimmed by 7 bases and 8 bases, with 15 bases remaining between them. This CDR3 has 13 residues. CDR3 DNA sequence: TGTGCCAGCAAACCCGGGTCCGAGGACATTCAGTACTTC. As protein: CASKPGSEDIQYF. Using reference TRBV2 and TRBJ2-4 for the parts outside the CDR3, the full variable domain is EPEVTQTPSHQVTQMGQEVILRCVPISNHLYFYWYRQILGQKVEFLVSFYNNEISEKSEIFDDQFSVERPDGSNFTLKIRSTKLEDSAMYFCASKPGSEDIQYFGAGTRLSVL.

The chain links TRBV11-2 to TRBJ1-1; D gene ambiguous. The CDR3 covers 14 residues. V was shortened by 3 bases and J by 5 bases, with 13 bases between the two germline ends. Germline V lookup: CDR1 SGHAT, CDR2 FQNNGV. The CDR3 sequence: CASSLGRGRTEAFF. CDR3 nucleotides: TGTGCCAGCAGCTTGGGTCGAGGGAGGACTGAAGCTTTCTTT.

The table lists this clone with a count of one. The chain carries TRBV6-5 and TRBJ1-2; D gene uncertain. The CDR3 is 12 residues long. With 5 bases removed from V and 5 bases from J, the gap between germline ends came to 9 bases. CDR1 and CDR2 (germline): MNHEY, SVGAGI. The CDR3 DNA follows: TGTGCCAGCAGTGACCGACATTATGGCTACACCTTC. Translation: CASSDRHYGYTF.

This chain links TRBV7-9 with TRBJ2-1; D unresolved. Germline CDR1 and CDR2: SEHNR and FQNEAQ (reference sequence). Trimming left V 5 bases short and J 6 bases short, with 14 bases between. The CDR3 is 14 amino acids. The CDR3 DNA sequence: TGTGCCAGCAGCCTCGAGCCCGGCTTCAATGAGCAGTTCTTC. Translated: CASSLEPGFNEQFF.

The rearrangement uses TRBV6-5 and TRBJ1-2, with no clear D. The V and J ends lost 0 bases and 7 bases respectively, with 15 bases between them. Germline CDR1 reads MNHEY; CDR2 reads SVGAGI. This CDR3 has 15 residues. CDR3 sequence reads: CASSYSVQRGSGYTF. Here the CDR3 DNA reads TGTGCCAGCAGTTACTCCGTGCAGAGAGGGTCTGGCTACACCTTC.

In this sample, this clone turned up once. This chain connects TRBV2 to TRBJ1-2, with a weak D call TRBD1 (6 bases). Germline CDR1 SNHLY, CDR2 FYNNEI. Trimming shortened V by 1 base and J by 4 bases, and 10 bases separated the two germline ends. The CDR3 sequence is 14 residues long. As DNA, the CDR3 is TGTGCCAGCAGTGAAGGGAGGGGGGCCTATGGCTACACCTTC. Amino acids: CASSEGRGAYGYTF.

This chain uses TRBV7-9 with TRBJ1-6; maybe TRBD1 (5 bases). Looked up from germline, CDR1 is SEHNR and CDR2 is FQNEAQ (reference sequence). V was clipped by 2 bases and J by 7 bases, with 12 bases between them. The CDR3 spans 15 residues. In DNA form, the CDR3 reads TGTGCCAGCAGCTTAAGGGACGGCCCAAATTCACCCCTCCACTTT. Its translation is CASSLRDGPNSPLHF. Together with reference TRBV7-9 and TRBJ1-6, the CDR3 gives the full variable domain: DTGVSQNPRHKITKRGQNVTFRCDPISEHNRLYWYRQTLGQGPEFLTYFQNEAQLEKSRLLSDRFSAERPKGSFSTLEIQRTEQGDSAMYLCASSLRDGPNSPLHFGNGTRLTVT.

The chain recombines TRBV2 with TRBJ1-5, with D perhaps matching TRBD1 (6 bases). The CDR3 is made up of 15 amino acids. The germline CDR1 and CDR2 sequences are SNHLY and FYNNEI. Trimming removed 7 bases at V and 3 bases at J, with 16 bases between. The CDR3 loop reads CASKASRGYNQPQHF. The CDR3 DNA sequence: TGTGCCAGCAAGGCTTCCAGGGGATACAATCAGCCCCAGCATTTT.

The chain couples TRBV29-1 to TRBJ2-5, with TRBD2 identical over 11 bases. CDR3 length: 13 amino acids. CDR1 SQVTM and CDR2 ANQGSEA come from the germline V gene. The ends lost 3 bases at V and 4 bases at J; junction bases unmatched: 1. The CDR3 region is CSVEGLAAETQYF. The CDR3 DNA follows: TGCAGCGTTGAGGGACTAGCGGCAGAGACCCAGTACTTC.

The count of this clone is one. This chain joins TRBV7-3 and TRBJ2-3; D remains ambiguous. This CDR3 spans 13 amino acids. Germline CDR1 reads SGHTA; CDR2 reads FQGTGA. V lost 5 bases, J lost 0 bases, and 6 bases lay in between. The DNA of the CDR3 is TGTGCCAGCAGCCCCACTAGCACAGATACGCAGTATTTT. It encodes CASSPTSTDTQYF.